This T cell receptor beta chain was identified in a study of cytomegalovirus exposure and HLA in healthy donors. Both 60 Vbeta primers and 13 Jbeta primers went into the PCR. The repertoire was sequenced with immunoSEQ multiplex PCR; TCRdb's copy has only in-frame clones and lacks some. The sample carries some 91,000 clones, approximately 80% recorded once. The CDR3 consists of 16 residues. Losses at the gene ends were 5 bases for V and 4 bases for J; bases not matched to a gene: 7. Germline values: CDR1 SGHTS, CDR2 YDEGEE. The sequence was collected from a woman aged 60-75 years in good health and CMV-seronegative. The rearrangement links TRBV5-8 to TRBJ2-1; 12 positions match TRBD2. Material for sequencing was PBMCs. In DNA, the CDR3 is TGTGCCAGCAGGGCGGGGACTAGCGGGTTTTACAATGAGCAGTTCTTC. This sequence encodes CASRAGTSGFYNEQFF.